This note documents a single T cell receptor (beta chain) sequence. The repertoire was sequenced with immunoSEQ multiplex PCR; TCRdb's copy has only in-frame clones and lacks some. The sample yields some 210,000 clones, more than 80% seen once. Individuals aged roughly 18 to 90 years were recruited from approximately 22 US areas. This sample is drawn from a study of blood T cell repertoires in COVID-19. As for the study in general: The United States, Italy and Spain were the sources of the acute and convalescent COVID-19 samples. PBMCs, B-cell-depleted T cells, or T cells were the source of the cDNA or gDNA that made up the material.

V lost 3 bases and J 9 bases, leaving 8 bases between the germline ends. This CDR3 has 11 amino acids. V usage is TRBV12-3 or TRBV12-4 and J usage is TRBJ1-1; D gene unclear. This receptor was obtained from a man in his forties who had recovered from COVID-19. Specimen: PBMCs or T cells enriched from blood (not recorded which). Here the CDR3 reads CASSFAGKAFF. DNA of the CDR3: TGTGCCAGCAGTTTCGCGGGGAAAGCTTTCTTT.